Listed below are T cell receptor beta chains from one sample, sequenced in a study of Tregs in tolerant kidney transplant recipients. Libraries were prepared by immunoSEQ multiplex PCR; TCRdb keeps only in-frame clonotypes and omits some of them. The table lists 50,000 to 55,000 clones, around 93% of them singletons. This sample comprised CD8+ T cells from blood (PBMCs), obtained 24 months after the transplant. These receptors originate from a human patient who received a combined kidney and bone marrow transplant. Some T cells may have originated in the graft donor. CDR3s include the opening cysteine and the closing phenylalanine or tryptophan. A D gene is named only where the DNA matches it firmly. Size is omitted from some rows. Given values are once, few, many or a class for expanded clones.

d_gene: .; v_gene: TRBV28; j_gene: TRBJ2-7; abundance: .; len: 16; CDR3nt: TGTGCCAGCAGTTTAGACAATTTGGGGGCCACCTACGAGCAGTACTTC; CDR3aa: CASSLDNLGATYEQYF
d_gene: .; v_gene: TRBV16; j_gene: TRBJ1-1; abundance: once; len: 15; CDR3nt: TGTGCCAGCAGCCAACCGGCGGGTAGGGACACTGAAGCTTTCTTT; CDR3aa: CASSQPAGRDTEAFF
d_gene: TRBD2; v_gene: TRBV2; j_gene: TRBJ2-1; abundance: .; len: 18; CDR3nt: TGTGCCAGCAGTGACGATCTAGCGGGAGGTTCGGGCTACAATGAGCAGTTCTTC; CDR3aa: CASSDDLAGGSGYNEQFF
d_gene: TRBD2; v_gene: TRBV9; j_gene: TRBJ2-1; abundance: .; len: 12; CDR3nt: TGTGCCAGCAGCTCCGGACTAGGTGAGCAGTTCTTC; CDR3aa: CASSSGLGEQFF
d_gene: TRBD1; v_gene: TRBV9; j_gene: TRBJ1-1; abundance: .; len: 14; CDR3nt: TGTGCCAGCAGTTCTCTACAGGGGACTGGGCAAGCTTTCTTT; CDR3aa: CASSSLQGTGQAFF
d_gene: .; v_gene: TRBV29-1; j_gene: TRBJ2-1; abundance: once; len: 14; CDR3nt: TGCAGCGTTGAAGTGGGGGCTGGATACAATGAGCAGTTCTTC; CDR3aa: CSVEVGAGYNEQFF
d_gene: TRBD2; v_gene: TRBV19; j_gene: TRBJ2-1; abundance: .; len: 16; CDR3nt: TGTGCCAGTAGCAAAAAAGGACTAGCCAAAGGATATGAGCAGTTCTTC; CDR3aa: CASSKKGLAKGYEQFF
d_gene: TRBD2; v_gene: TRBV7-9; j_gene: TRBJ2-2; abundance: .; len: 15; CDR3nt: TGTGCCAGCAGGGGGACTAGCGGGAGAACCGGGGAGCTGTTTTTT; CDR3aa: CASRGTSGRTGELFF
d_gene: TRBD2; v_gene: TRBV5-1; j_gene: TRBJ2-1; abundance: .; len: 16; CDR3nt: TGCGCCAGCAGCTTCGGTAGCGGGAGGGCCGGGAATGAGCAGTTCTTC; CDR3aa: CASSFGSGRAGNEQFF
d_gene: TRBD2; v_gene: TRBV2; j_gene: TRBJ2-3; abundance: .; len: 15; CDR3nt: TGTGCCAGCAGTGGGACTAGCGGGCGCACAGATACGCAGTATTTT; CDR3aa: CASSGTSGRTDTQYF
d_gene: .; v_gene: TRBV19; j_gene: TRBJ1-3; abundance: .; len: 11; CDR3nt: TGTGCCAGTACAATCGGAAACACCATATATTTT; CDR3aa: CASTIGNTIYF